The 24 T cell receptor beta chains reported below all come from one sample, sequenced in a study of tumor and adjacent non-tumor tissue in lung cancer. The template was RNA from unsorted bulk tissue. Distant lung tissue was collected more than 3 cm away from the tumor edge. A modified ARM-PCR protocol with three rounds of nested PCR amplified TCRbeta. MiXCR, run by TCRdb on the multiplex PCR reads, gives a single entry per CDR3 protein. Of 70,000 to 90,000 distinct CDR3 sequences listed, 70% to 90% are singletons. Source material: distant non-tumor lung tissue. The receptors were gathered from a man aged 55 to 69 with non-small cell lung cancer.

The chain recombines TRBV6-1 with TRBJ1-2, with a tentative D call TRBD1 (6 bases). The V end lost 7 bases, the J end lost 1 base, and 16 bases lay between the germline ends. Germline CDR1 and CDR2: MNHNS and SASEGT. The CDR3 runs 15 residues. CDR3 DNA: TGTGCCAGCATTCCACTGACAGGCTATAACTATGGCTACACCTTC. Residues: CASIPLTGYNYGYTF.

Comment on this clonotype: At one of its ends the junction is not consistent with the germline gene, which may arise from a read error. This chain joins TRBV4-2 and TRBJ2-1; 7 positions match TRBD2. The CDR3 has 16 residues. Germline values: CDR1 LGHNA, CDR2 YNFKEQ. For the CDR3, the DNA is TGTGCCAGCAGCCAAGATGGAACTAGCGAGGGGATTGAGCAGTTTTTC. This sequence encodes CASSQDGTSEGIEQFF.

About this clonotype itself: A read error may account for a junction end that differs from germline. V gene TRBV10-2 combines with J gene TRBJ2-5, with D maybe TRBD1 (6 bases). The V gene's germline CDR1 is WSHSY and CDR2 SAAADI. CDR3 length: 12 amino acids. The CDR3 bases are TGCGACAGCACAGGGACCAGAGAGACCCAGTACTTC. Amino acid sequence: CDSTGTRETQYF.

This clonotype was observed many times. The rearrangement uses TRBV12-2 and TRBJ2-7; the table's D call, TRBD1, was not checked against the DNA. TRBV12-2 is an annotated pseudogene. The CDR3 has 16 residues. CDR3 region: CASRLPHRGRIYEQYF. The CDR3 DNA reads TGTGCAAGTCGCTTACCTCACAGGGGGCGAATCTACGAGCAGTACTTC.

With respect to this clonotype: A single base separates this from a much larger clone, so it may be a read error. This sequence joins TRBV5-6 and TRBJ2-5; possibly TRBD2 for D (6 bases). V lost 4 bases, J lost 9 bases, and 25 bases lay in between. Germline CDR1 SGHDT, CDR2 YYEEEE. There are 16 residues in the CDR3. The CDR3 here is CASSMSGSTPTGAQYF. In nucleotides, the CDR3 is TGTGCCAGCAGCATGTCTGGGTCTACACCTACGGGGGCCCAGTACTTC.

This rearrangement joins TRBV20-1 to TRBJ1-2; TRBD1 agrees at 8 bases. Trimming removed 6 bases from V and 5 bases from J; junction bases left unmatched: 11. From germline, CDR1 is DFQATT and CDR2 SNEGSKA (reference sequence). CDR3 length: 14 residues. CDR3 residues: CSAYPGQEIYGYTF. The CDR3 nucleotides read TGCAGTGCGTATCCGGGACAGGAGATTTATGGCTACACCTTC.

About this clonotype itself: At one end, the junction sequence differs from germline, possibly due to a read error. The chain employs TRBV11-1 and TRBJ2-1; D is perhaps TRBD2 (5 bases). The CDR3 covers 15 residues. Germline V gives CDR1 SGHAT, CDR2 FQDESV (reference sequence). The CDR3 coding sequence is TGTGCCAGCAGCTTAGACGCGGGTATCTACAATGAGGAGTTCTTC. It is translated as CASSLDAGIYNEEFF.

A remark on this clonotype: The CDR3 does not end in the conserved phenylalanine or tryptophan, so this is likely a read error. The chain couples TRBV20-1 to TRBJ2-5; a weak D match, TRBD2 (6 bases). CDR1 is DFQATT and CDR2 is SNEGSKA in the germline V gene (reference sequence). The CDR3 sequence is 16 residues long. The CDR3 region has the DNA TGCAGTGCTGGAGATCTGGGGGGAGCGAACCAAGAGACCCAGTACTCC. Translating it yields CSAGDLGGANQETQYS.

On this clonotype: The conserved phenylalanine or tryptophan normally closing the CDR3 is absent here, so this likely arose from a read error. V and J are TRBV11-3 and TRBJ2-3, with TRBD2 as a possible D gene (6 bases). The V gene's germline CDR1 is SGHNT and CDR2 YENEEA. The CDR3 covers 16 residues. In nucleotides, the CDR3 is TGTGTCAGCAGCCCAGTGATGGGGGGACGCACAGATACGCAGTATTGT. This codes for CVSSPVMGGRTDTQYC.

Notes on this clonotype: This likely comes from a read error, as the CDR3 has no conserved phenylalanine or tryptophan at its end. The chain has TRBV11-2 and TRBJ2-5; D perhaps matches TRBD1 (6 bases). Germline V gene lookup returns CDR1 SGHAT and CDR2 FQNNGV. The CDR3 extends over 14 amino acids. The CDR3 nucleotides are TGTGACAGCAGCTCTCGACAGGTCCAAGAGACCCAGTACTTA. Translating gives CDSSSRQVQETQYL.

With respect to this clonotype: Here the CDR3 omits its conserved ending phenylalanine or tryptophan, so a read error is the likely source. V gene TRBV11-2 combines with J gene TRBJ1-1, with D maybe TRBD1 (5 bases). The germline V gene encodes CDR1 SGHAT and CDR2 FQNNGV. The CDR3 runs to 14 residues. The CDR3 DNA is TGTCCCAGCAGCTCAGTCGGGAGGGGCACCGAAGCTTTCATT. It codes for CPSSSVGRGTEAFI.

Notes on this clonotype: Mismatch with germline at one junction end may stem from a read error. V is TRBV20-1 and J is TRBJ2-3, with 13 positions matching TRBD2. The CDR3 spans 14 residues. The germline gives CDR1 DFQATT, CDR2 SNEGSKA (reference sequence). The CDR3, as DNA: TGCAGTGCTAGGACTAGCGGGGGGCAAGATATGCAGTATTTT. This codes for CSARTSGGQDMQYF.

Notes on this clonotype: Since the CDR3 does not end with the conserved phenylalanine or tryptophan, this likely comes from a read error. Written as DNA, the CDR3 is TGTGCCAGTAGCTTCGGGGGGATAGTGGGAGCTTTCTCT. It is translated as CASSFGGIVGAFS. This chain joins TRBV11-3 and TRBJ1-1; weak D call: TRBD1 (5 bases). The CDR3 consists of 13 residues. CDR1 is SGHNT, CDR2 YENEEA, per germline.

For this clonotype: The conserved phenylalanine or tryptophan is not found at the CDR3 terminus, so this likely reflects a read error. The chain recombines TRBV6-6 with TRBJ2-2; no clear D gene. Germline V gene sequence: CDR1 MNHNY, CDR2 SVGAGI (reference sequence). The CDR3 consists of 16 residues. Deletions cut 5 bases from V and 3 bases from J, with 16 bases between. The CDR3: CASSEIGDLDTGELFY. In DNA, the CDR3 is TGTGCCAGCAGTGAAATTGGGGATTTGGACACCGGGGAGCTGTTTTAT.

As for this clonotype: As the CDR3 is not closed by the conserved phenylalanine or tryptophan, this likely results from a read error. The chain combines TRBV11-2 with TRBJ2-2; 7 bases match TRBD1. From germline, CDR1 is SGHAT and CDR2 FQNNGV. CDR3 length: 15 residues. Here the CDR3 DNA reads TGTACCAGCAGCTCGACAGGGATAATTATCGGGGAGCTGTTTCTT. This sequence encodes CTSSSTGIIIGELFL.

A note on this clonotype: The CDR3 carries no conserved terminal phenylalanine or tryptophan, so it likely arises from a read error. The chain couples TRBV11-2 to TRBJ2-5, with D unresolved. The CDR3 extends over 13 amino acids. Germline values: CDR1 SGHAT, CDR2 FQNNGV. For the CDR3, the DNA is TGTGGCAGCAGCTCTAAAGGGAAAGAGACCCAGTACATC. This encodes CGSSSKGKETQYI.

With respect to this clonotype: The conserved phenylalanine or tryptophan is not found at the CDR3 terminus, so this likely reflects a read error. The CDR3 region has the DNA TGTGCCAGCAGTCGAGGCAATCAAATCGATACTCAGTATCTT. Its protein product is CASSRGNQIDTQYL. This sequence joins TRBV7-3 and TRBJ2-3; D is unresolved. CDR3 length: 14 residues. Per the germline V gene, CDR1 is SGHTA and CDR2 is FQGTGA.

The genes are TRBV12-3 or TRBV12-4 and TRBJ2-3; D perhaps matches TRBD1 (6 bases). V gave up 5 bases and J gave up 2 bases, with 11 bases separating them. The CDR3 runs 14 residues. CDR3 sequence: CASSGTGFTDTQYF. The CDR3 coding sequence is TGTGCCAGCAGTGGTACAGGGTTCACAGATACGCAGTATTTT.

Note on this clonotype: The CDR3 end shows no conserved phenylalanine or tryptophan, and so a read error is likely. The chain uses TRBV6-5 and TRBJ1-5; TRBD1 might be the D (6 bases). This CDR3 is 15 amino acids long. Looked up from germline, CDR1 is MNHEY and CDR2 is SVGAGI. The CDR3: CASSYLQGSSQPQHY. The CDR3 coding sequence is TGTGCCAGCAGTTACCTACAGGGAAGCAGTCAGCCCCAGCATTAC.

As concerns this clonotype: The junction departs from germline at one end; a sequencing error may be responsible. This chain connects TRBV29-1 to TRBJ1-1, with D possibly matching TRBD1 (5 bases). Germline V gene data show CDR1 as SQVTM and CDR2 as ANQGSEA. The CDR3 extends over 11 amino acids. CDR3 sequence (DNA): TGCATGTACATTCAGGACACTGAAGCCTTCTTT. Amino acids: CMYIQDTEAFF.

Points on this clonotype: The CDR3 ends on some other residue instead of the conserved phenylalanine or tryptophan, so this is likely a read error. V usage is TRBV6-2 or TRBV6-3 and J usage is TRBJ2-6, with D possibly matching TRBD1 (5 bases). This CDR3 has 23 amino acids. Germline CDR1 is MNHEY and CDR2 is SVGEGT. The CDR3, as DNA: TGTGCCAGCAGTTCAACGACAGCCCGTCTATTTCAGAACAAATTCTCTGGGACCAACGTCCTGACTTGC. Amino acid sequence: CASSSTTARLFQNKFSGTNVLTC.

A note on this clonotype: The junction departs from the called germline gene at one end, perhaps through a read error. This rearrangement joins TRBV20-1 to TRBJ2-1; D unresolved. The CDR3 extends over 15 amino acids. Germline CDR1 is DFQATT and CDR2 is SNEGSKA (reference sequence). As DNA, the CDR3 is TGCAGTGCTAGAGGGCAGGCAGCGTCCTACAATGAACAGCTCTTC. It codes for CSARGQAASYNEQLF.

Worth noting for this clonotype: One junction end does not reproduce the germline sequence, and a read error may be involved. The rearrangement uses TRBV28 and TRBJ1-2, with D possibly matching TRBD1 (6 bases). This CDR3 spans 13 amino acids. Germline CDR1 and CDR2: MDHEN and SYDVKM. Written as DNA, the CDR3 is TGTGCGAGCAGTCCACAGGGACTCTATGGCGACACCTTC. This sequence encodes CASSPQGLYGDTF.

Only one count was recorded for this clonotype. The junction does not match germline at one end; this may be a read error. The chain couples TRBV4-2 to TRBJ2-7, with D unresolved. In germline, CDR1 is LGHNA, CDR2 YNFKEQ. This CDR3 is 14 amino acids long. Here the CDR3 reads CVSSQDSTALEQYF. For the CDR3, the DNA is TGTGTCAGCAGCCAAGATTCGACTGCCCTGGAGCAGTACTTC.